This TCR beta chain was sequenced during a study of blood T cell repertoires in COVID-19. Overall study context: Sample material is recorded as cDNA or gDNA derived from T cells, B-cell-depleted T cells, or PBMCs.

The CDR3 totals 12 residues. J gave up 8 bases and V 6 bases, and 5 bases lay outside the gene matches. Germline values: CDR1 MNHEY, CDR2 SVGAGI. The method was immunoSEQ multiplex PCR; TCRdb's version includes in-frame clones alone and lacks a portion of them. The data hold about 240,000 clones, with about 80% observed a single time. The chain recombines TRBV6-5 with TRBJ1-1, with 8 bases matching TRBD1. The source material was peripheral blood. The receptor was derived from a woman aged 80 or over with acute or convalescent COVID-19. The CDR3 here is CASRGTGAEAFF. CDR3 sequence (DNA): TGTGCCAGCAGGGGGACAGGAGCAGAAGCTTTCTTT.